This TCR beta chain was retrieved from a study of shared clonotypes between healthy human individuals (dated by TCRdb to about 2020). Looking at the study overall: A couple of women and a few men aged 18 to 49 years were included in the cohort. For each donor, CD4 naive and CD4 memory were each given three plates, CD8 naive was given two plates, and CD8 memory was given one plate. Leukapheresis yielded between about 0.9 and 8.9 billion PBMCs per donor. To increase sequencing depth and limit assay-specific biases, different laboratories used diverse techniques to prepare libraries and sequence TCR repertoires. Blood TCR repertoires of five healthy adults were deeply sequenced to estimate repertoire size and the extent of clonotype sharing between individuals.

Donors were healthy HIV-negative adults with no recently reported acute infections or vaccinations. Only Caucasian adults living in Nashville, Tennessee, USA were represented among the donors. Magnetic negative selection was used to enrich CD4+ T cells, after which naive cells were positively selected on CD45RA and the negative fraction became the memory subset. Blood was obtained by leukapheresis, after which PBMCs were separated by Ficoll-Histopaque density gradient centrifugation and cryopreserved in liquid nitrogen vapor phase. Analytical flow cytometry was used to check the purity and quantity of every magnetically sorted T cell population. Genomic DNA was isolated from every sorted fraction and measured by UV absorbance on a Nanodrop 2000c. According to the germline V gene, CDR1 reads MNHNS and CDR2 reads SASEGT. V is cut by 5 bases and J by 7 bases, and the space between the germline ends is 15 bases. Reading from cysteine to phenylalanine, the CDR3 counts 14 amino acids. Solely the CDR3 DNA is kept, with 42 bases framed from the first base.

Note on this clone: This receptor's antigen is unknown. No quality values exist for individual bases; no much larger clone is one base distant.

Here is what the overall study found, with its caveats: Higher generation probabilities were observed for clonotypes shared by all four sorted-subset donors than for non-shared clonotypes. Based on pairwise subsampling, the degree of clonotype sharing among donors was expected to be affected by sequencing depth. Roughly 5.2% of naive CD4, 3.5% of naive CD8, approximately 2.2% of memory CD4, and 0.4% of memory CD8 clonotypes were shared across several donors. Rarefaction of sorted-subset datasets indicated incomplete sequencing despite the large sequencing depth. Because the study included only a small number of donors, the genetic and exposure-history diversity represented was limited. Sampling was limited to blood, and TCR repertoires in tissue likely differ from TCR repertoires in blood. Naive subsets generally had larger estimated clonotype richness than memory subsets.

TCR CDR3 regions were amplified from genomic DNA by multiplex PCR using the deep immunoSEQ assay. Extracted genomic DNA from each cell subset was distributed evenly across all wells of several immunoSEQ 96-well plates, and each plate was treated as a replicate. For sorted subsets, each replicate PCR was loaded with about 0.2 ug genomic DNA, equivalent to 30,000 or so T cell genomes. The purified libraries were quantified using a Qubit 3.0 fluorometer, sized with a Bioanalyzer 2100, and then quantified again using the KAPA Library Quantification kit. A separate single-read 150-cycle Illumina NextSeq 550 flow cell was used to sequence each immunoSEQ 96-well plate. As for how the authors treated the data: Because the immunoSEQ output held only junctional sequences and lacked quality scores, the filtering could not match the filtering applied to full-length reads. To assign V/J genes and CDR3, sequences were annotated against IMGT germline references using PyIR, a Python wrapper for IgBLAST v1.9. Any read was removed if the V/J assignment was weak (E-value above 1e-6), the CDR3 was missing, or the read contained stop codons, out-of-frame junctions, or ambiguous translated residues. A V3J clonotype was defined by an identical inferred V gene, J gene, and CDR3 amino acid sequence. The percentage overlap between two repertoires was calculated by dividing the number of shared unique clonotypes by the size of the smaller repertoire. RTK rarefaction, the Chao1 estimator, and Recon v2.1 estimates of unobserved clonotypes were used to assess repertoire richness. Generation probabilities for all TCRbeta clonotypes obtained by the gDNA method from a handful of donors were computed using OLGA. TCRdb retrieved this table from immuneACCESS and kept in-frame rearrangements only. Not all clones are present; in checked studies, unresolved V genes account for under half, and no reason is known for the remainder. V and J calls and clone size are copied from that table; D and trimming were computed from the DNA. The sample yields roughly 700,000 clones; 74% were counted once. The ten largest clones represent over 1.5% of the sample.

The rearrangement joined TRBV6-1 to TRBJ2-1; no D gene call is confident. The clonotype comes from a woman in her thirties in good health. Sequenced material: memory CD4+ T cells sorted from blood. What the cell subset or site label conveys for this sample: CD45RA-negative fraction. The CDR3 protein is CASSPRSSRNEQFF. At the DNA level, the sequence is TGTGCCAGCAGTCCACGCAGTAGTCGGAATGAGCAGTTCTTC.